A selection of T cell receptor beta chains follows, all from one sample in a study of shared clonotypes between healthy human individuals. The repertoire was sequenced with immunoSEQ multiplex PCR; TCRdb's copy has only in-frame clones and lacks some. Here the sample spans a few million clones, approximately 96% being singletons. Sequenced sample: naive CD4+ T cells sorted from blood. The receptors here all came from a man aged 18-30 years in good health. Each CDR3 is given without its conserved first and last residue. Fields, in order: D gene, V gene, J gene, CDR3 protein. The D gene is left open where the match is weak.

-,TRBV5-5,TRBJ2-3,ASSLMTDTQY
-,TRBV5-1,TRBJ2-7,ASSFNLDEQY
-,TRBV28,TRBJ2-7,ASRWQGSEQY
-,TRBV5-1,TRBJ1-1,ASSLEKATEAF
TRBD1,TRBV4-3,TRBJ1-6,ASSQDRDSPLH
-,TRBV7-9,TRBJ2-1,ASSLGYNEQF
TRBD1,TRBV5-1,TRBJ2-5,ASSNGQGAWETQY
-,TRBV5-6,TRBJ2-5,ASSLTGGGETQY
-,TRBV5-6,TRBJ2-7,ASTPAGQAYEQY
TRBD2,TRBV6-6,TRBJ2-5,ASSYSGGGDRETQY
-,TRBV6-5,TRBJ1-2,ASSYRGSGYT
-,TRBV11-2,TRBJ1-1,ASSLIAFPSEAF
-,TRBV4-3,TRBJ2-2,ASSQGPGAEPGELF
-,TRBV6-6,TRBJ1-2,ASSYGEDYGYT
-,TRBV6-1,TRBJ1-1,ASSFVGAWTEAF
-,TRBV5-1,TRBJ2-1,ASSPRPGRYNEQF
-,TRBV28,TRBJ2-1,ASSTSYGKSSYNEQF
TRBD1,TRBV2,TRBJ1-2,ASSDRAPVISYT
-,TRBV5-4,TRBJ2-5,ASSLEGFRQETQY
TRBD2,TRBV6-6,TRBJ2-3,ASRFLAGSTDTQY
-,TRBV5-8,TRBJ2-1,ASSLASINEQF
TRBD1,TRBV7-9,TRBJ1-1,ASSFLRTGPNTEAF
TRBD1,TRBV5-8,TRBJ2-7,ASSTGTGKVYEQY
TRBD1,TRBV30,TRBJ1-5,AWSETGDNQPQH
-,TRBV10-3,TRBJ1-4,AISDSTLWGLF
TRBD2,TRBV30,TRBJ2-5,AWNVAGGKETQY
TRBD1,TRBV19,TRBJ2-7,ASSISGTGVYEQY
TRBD1,TRBV7-2,TRBJ2-7,ASSRTGTGDEQY
-,TRBV6-6,TRBJ2-5,ASSYPETQY
TRBD2,TRBV7-2,TRBJ2-3,ASSSWERGGRDTQY
TRBD1,TRBV9,TRBJ1-3,ASSAWGTAGNTIY
TRBD2,TRBV19,TRBJ2-7,ASSIESGRRNYEQY
-,TRBV18,TRBJ2-7,ASSPENPWGSYEQY
-,TRBV19,TRBJ1-5,ASSPSGERDQPQH
-,TRBV6-5,TRBJ1-2,ASRTPGGYYGYT
TRBD1,TRBV10-3,TRBJ1-2,AISFYPGQLVTNYGYT
-,TRBV28,TRBJ1-1,ASRPPTGSNTEAF
-,TRBV7-8,TRBJ1-3,ASSLEAGNSGNTIY
-,TRBV6-6,TRBJ2-2,ASLLRVPTGELF
TRBD2,TRBV5-1,TRBJ2-5,ASSSGTSGRGAQY
TRBD1,TRBV2,TRBJ1-1,ASISGTASTEAF
-,TRBV7-9,TRBJ1-2,ASSLLYKGHGYT
TRBD2,TRBV4-1,TRBJ2-1,ASSFIAGVDDEQF
-,TRBV15,TRBJ1-1,ATSRDRGNTEAF
TRBD1,TRBV18,TRBJ1-2,ASSPDAGGVSGYT
-,TRBV4-1,TRBJ2-1,ASSQDLWSRNNEQF